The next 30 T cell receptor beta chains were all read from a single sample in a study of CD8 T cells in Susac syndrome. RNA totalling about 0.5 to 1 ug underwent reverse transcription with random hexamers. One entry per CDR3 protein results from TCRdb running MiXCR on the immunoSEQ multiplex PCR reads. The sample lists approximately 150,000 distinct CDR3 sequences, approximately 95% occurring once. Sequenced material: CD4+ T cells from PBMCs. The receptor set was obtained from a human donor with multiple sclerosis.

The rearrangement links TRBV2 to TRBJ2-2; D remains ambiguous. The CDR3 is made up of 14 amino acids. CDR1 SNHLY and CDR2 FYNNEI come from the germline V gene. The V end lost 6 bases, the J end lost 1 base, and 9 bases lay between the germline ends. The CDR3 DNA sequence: TGTGCCAGCAGGGCGACTGTGAACACCGGGGAGCTGTTTTTT. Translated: CASRATVNTGELFF. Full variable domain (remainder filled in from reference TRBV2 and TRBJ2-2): EPEVTQTPSHQVTQMGQEVILRCVPISNHLYFYWYRQILGQKVEFLVSFYNNEISEKSEIFDDQFSVERPDGSNFTLKIRSTKLEDSAMYFCASRATVNTGELFFGEGSRLTVL.

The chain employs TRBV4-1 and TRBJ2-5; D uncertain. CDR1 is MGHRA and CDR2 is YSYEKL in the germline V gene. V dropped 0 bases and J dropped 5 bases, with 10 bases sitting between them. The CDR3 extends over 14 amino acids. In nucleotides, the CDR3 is TGCGCCAGCAGCCAAGACCCAGCATCGGAGACCCAGTACTTC. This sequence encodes CASSQDPASETQYF.

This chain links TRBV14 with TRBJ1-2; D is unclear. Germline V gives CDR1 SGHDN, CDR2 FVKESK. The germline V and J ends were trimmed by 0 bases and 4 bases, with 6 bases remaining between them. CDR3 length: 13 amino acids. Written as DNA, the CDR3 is TGTGCCAGCAGCCAAGATTGGTCCTATGGCTACACCTTC. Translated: CASSQDWSYGYTF.

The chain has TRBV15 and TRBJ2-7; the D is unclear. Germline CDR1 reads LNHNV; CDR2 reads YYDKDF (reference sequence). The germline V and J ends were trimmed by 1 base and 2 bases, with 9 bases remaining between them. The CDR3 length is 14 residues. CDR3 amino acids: CATSRAQATYEQYF. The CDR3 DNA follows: TGTGCCACCAGCAGAGCGCAGGCCACCTACGAGCAGTACTTC.

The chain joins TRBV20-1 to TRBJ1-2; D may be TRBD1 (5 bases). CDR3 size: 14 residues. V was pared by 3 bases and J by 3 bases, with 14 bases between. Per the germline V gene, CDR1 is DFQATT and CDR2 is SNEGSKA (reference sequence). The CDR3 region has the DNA TGCAGTGCTAGTCAGGGTCAAGGCGACTATGGCTACACCTTC. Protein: CSASQGQGDYGYTF.

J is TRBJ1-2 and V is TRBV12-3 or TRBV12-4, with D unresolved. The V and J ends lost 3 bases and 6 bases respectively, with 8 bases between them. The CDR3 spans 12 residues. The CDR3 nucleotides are TGTGCCAGCAGTTTCCTCGGCCATGGCTACACCTTC. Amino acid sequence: CASSFLGHGYTF.

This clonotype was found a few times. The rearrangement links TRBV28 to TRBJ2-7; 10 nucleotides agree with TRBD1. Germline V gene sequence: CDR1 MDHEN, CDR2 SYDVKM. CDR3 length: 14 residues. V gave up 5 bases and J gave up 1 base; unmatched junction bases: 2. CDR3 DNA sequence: TGTGCCAGCAGTCCGGGACAGGGGTCCTACGAGCAGTACTTC. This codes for CASSPGQGSYEQYF.

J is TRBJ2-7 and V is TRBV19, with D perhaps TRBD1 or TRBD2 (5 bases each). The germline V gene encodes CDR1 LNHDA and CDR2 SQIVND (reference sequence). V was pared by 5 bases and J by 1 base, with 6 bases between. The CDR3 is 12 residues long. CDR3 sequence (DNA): TGTGCCAGTAGTGAGGGGTCCTACGAGCAGTACTTC. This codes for CASSEGSYEQYF.

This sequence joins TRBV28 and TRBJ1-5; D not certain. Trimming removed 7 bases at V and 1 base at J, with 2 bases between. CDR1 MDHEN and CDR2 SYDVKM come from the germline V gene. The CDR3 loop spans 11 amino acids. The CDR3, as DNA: TGTGCCAGCAAAAGCAATCAGCCCCAGCATTTT. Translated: CASKSNQPQHF. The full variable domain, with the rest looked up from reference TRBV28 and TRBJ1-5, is DVKVTQSSRYLVKRTGEKVFLECVQDMDHENMFWYRQDPGLGLRLIYFSYDVKMKEKGDIPEGYSVSREKKERFSLILESASTNQTSMYLCASKSNQPQHFGDGTRLSIL.

CDR3: CAISEIGQTNTGELFF. The CDR3 DNA is TGTGCCATCAGTGAGATTGGACAAACGAACACCGGGGAGCTGTTTTTT. The chain recombines TRBV10-3 with TRBJ2-2; D might be TRBD1 (5 bases). Trimming shortened V by 2 bases and J by 0 bases, and 10 bases separated the two germline ends. The CDR3 covers 16 residues. Germline assignment: CDR1 ENHRY and CDR2 SYGVKD.

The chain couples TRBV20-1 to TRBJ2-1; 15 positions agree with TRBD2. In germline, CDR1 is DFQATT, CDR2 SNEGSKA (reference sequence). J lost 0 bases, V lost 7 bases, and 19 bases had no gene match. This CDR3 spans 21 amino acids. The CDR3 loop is CSVFPNPPGLAGGNSYNEQFF. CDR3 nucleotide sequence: TGCAGTGTCTTCCCCAATCCGCCGGGACTAGCGGGAGGTAACTCCTACAATGAGCAGTTCTTC.

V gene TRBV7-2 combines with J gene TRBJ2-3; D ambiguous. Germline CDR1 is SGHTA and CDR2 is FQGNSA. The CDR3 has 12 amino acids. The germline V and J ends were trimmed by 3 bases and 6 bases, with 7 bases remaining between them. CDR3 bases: TGTGCCAGCAGCTTCTTGGTGGATACGCAGTATTTT. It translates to CASSFLVDTQYF.

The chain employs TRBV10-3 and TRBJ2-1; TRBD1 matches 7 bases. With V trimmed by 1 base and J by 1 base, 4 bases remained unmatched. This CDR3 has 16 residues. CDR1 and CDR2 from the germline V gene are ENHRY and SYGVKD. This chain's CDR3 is CAISEWQGVSYNEQFF. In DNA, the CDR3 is TGTGCCATCAGTGAGTGGCAGGGGGTATCCTACAATGAGCAGTTCTTC.

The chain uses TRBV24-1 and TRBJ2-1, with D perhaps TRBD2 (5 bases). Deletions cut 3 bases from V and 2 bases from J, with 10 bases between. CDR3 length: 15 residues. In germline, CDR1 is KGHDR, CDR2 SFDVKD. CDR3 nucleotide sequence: TGTGCCACCAGTGATCCAGCGGAGGCCTACAATGAGCAGTTCTTC. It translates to CATSDPAEAYNEQFF.

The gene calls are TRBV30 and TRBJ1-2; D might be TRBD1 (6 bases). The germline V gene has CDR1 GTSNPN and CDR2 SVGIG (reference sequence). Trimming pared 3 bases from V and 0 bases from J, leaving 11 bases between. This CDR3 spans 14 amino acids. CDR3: CAWRWGPSNYGYTF. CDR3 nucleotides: TGTGCCTGGAGGTGGGGGCCTTCTAACTATGGCTACACCTTC.

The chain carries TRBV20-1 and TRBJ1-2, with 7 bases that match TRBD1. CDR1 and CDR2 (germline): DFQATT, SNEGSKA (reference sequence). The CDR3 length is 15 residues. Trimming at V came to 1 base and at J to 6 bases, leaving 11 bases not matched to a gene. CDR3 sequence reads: CSARAGQSLGDGYTF. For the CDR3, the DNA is TGCAGTGCTAGAGCGGGACAGTCCCTCGGGGATGGCTACACCTTC.

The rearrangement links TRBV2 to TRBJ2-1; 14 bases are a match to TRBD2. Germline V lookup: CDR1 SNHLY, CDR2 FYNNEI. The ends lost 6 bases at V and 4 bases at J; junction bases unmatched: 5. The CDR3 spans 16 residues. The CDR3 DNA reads TGTGCCAGCAGAGATGGGACTAGCGGGAGATACAATGAGCAGTTCTTC. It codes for CASRDGTSGRYNEQFF.

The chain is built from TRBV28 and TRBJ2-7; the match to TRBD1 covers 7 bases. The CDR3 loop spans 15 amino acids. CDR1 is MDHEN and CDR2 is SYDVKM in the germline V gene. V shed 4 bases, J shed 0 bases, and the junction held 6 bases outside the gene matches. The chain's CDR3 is CASSSPGQSSYEQYF. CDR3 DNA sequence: TGTGCCAGCAGTTCCCCGGGACAGAGCTCCTACGAGCAGTACTTC. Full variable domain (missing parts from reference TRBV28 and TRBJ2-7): DVKVTQSSRYLVKRTGEKVFLECVQDMDHENMFWYRQDPGLGLRLIYFSYDVKMKEKGDIPEGYSVSREKKERFSLILESASTNQTSMYLCASSSPGQSSYEQYFGPGTRLTVT.

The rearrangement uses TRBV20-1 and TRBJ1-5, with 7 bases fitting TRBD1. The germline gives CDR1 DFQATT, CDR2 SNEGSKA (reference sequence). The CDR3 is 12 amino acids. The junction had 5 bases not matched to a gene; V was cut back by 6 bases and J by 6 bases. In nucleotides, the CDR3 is TGCAGTGCCACAGGGGACGCTCAGCCCCAGCATTTT. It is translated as CSATGDAQPQHF.

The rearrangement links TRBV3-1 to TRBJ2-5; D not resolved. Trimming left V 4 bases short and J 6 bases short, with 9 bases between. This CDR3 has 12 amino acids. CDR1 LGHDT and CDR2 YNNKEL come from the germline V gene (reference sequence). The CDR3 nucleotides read TGTGCCAGCAGCCGAAATCGTCAGACCCAGTACTTC. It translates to CASSRNRQTQYF.

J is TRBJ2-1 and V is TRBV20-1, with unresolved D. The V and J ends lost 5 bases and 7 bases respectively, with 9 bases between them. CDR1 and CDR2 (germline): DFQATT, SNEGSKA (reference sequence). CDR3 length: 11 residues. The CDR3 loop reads CSAPEINEQFF. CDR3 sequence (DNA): TGCAGTGCTCCAGAGATAAATGAGCAGTTCTTC.

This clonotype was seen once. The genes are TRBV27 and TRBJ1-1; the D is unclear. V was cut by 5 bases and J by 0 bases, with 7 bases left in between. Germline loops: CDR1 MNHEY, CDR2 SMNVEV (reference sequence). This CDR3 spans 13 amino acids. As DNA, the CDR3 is TGTGCCAGCAGTCAGAGGGTGAACACTGAAGCTTTCTTT. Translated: CASSQRVNTEAFF.

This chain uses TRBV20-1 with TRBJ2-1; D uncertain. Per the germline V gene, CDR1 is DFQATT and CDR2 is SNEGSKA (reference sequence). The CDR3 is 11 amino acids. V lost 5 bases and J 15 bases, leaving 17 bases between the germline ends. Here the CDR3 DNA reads TGCAGTGCTCGATCAGATAATCGTGGGTTCTTC. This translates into CSARSDNRGFF.

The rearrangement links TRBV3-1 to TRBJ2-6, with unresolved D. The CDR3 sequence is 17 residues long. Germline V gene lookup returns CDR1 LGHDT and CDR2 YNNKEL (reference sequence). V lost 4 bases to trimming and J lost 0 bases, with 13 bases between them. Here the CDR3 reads CASSRSSSLSGANVLTF. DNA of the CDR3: TGTGCCAGCAGCCGAAGTTCCTCCCTCTCTGGGGCCAACGTCCTGACTTTC. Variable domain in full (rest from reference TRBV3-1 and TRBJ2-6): DTAVSQTPKYLVTQMGNDKSIKCEQNLGHDTMYWYKQDSKKFLKIMFSYNNKELIINETVPNRFSPKSPDKAHLNLHINSLELGDSAVYFCASSRSSSLSGANVLTFGAGSRLTVL.

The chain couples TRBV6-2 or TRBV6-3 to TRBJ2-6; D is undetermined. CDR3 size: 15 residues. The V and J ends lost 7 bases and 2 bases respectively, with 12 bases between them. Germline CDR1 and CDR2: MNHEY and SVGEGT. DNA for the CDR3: TGTGCCAGCATAGAGTTTGGGGCTGGGGCCAACGTCCTGACTTTC. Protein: CASIEFGAGANVLTF.

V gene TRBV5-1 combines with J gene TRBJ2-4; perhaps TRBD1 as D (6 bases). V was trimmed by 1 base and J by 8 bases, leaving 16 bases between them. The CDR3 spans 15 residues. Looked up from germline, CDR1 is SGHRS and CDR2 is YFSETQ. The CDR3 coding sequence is TGCGCCAGCAGCTTGTATGGGGGCGCGATGGACATTCAGTACTTC. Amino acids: CASSLYGGAMDIQYF.

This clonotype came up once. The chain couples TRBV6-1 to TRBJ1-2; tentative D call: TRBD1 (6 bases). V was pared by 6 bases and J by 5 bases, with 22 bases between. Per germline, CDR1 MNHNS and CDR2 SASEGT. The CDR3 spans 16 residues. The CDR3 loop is CASSQSGGPAGYGYTF. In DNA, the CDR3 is TGTGCCAGCAGCCAGAGCGGGGGGCCGGCGGGGTATGGCTACACCTTC.

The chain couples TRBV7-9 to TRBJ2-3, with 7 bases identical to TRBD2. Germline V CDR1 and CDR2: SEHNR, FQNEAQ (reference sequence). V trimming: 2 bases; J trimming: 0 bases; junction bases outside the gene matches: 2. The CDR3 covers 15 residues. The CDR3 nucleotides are TGTGCCAGCAGCTTACTAGCGGCTAGCACAGATACGCAGTATTTT. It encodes CASSLLAASTDTQYF.

CDR3 sequence reads: CASSQWDQPQHF. CDR3 DNA sequence: TGTGCCAGCAGTCAGTGGGATCAGCCCCAGCATTTT. The chain has TRBV12-3 or TRBV12-4 and TRBJ1-5; D gene unclear. V lost 5 bases and J lost 5, with 7 bases in between. This CDR3 spans 12 amino acids.

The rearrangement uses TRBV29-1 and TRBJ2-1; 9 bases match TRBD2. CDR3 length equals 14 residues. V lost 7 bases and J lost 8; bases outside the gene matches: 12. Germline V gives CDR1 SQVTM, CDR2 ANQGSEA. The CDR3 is CSAVRSGRSDEQFF. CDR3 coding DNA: TGCAGCGCAGTTCGGAGCGGGAGGTCGGATGAGCAGTTCTTC.